Each of the 30 T cell receptor beta chains below was sequenced from the same sample in a study of blood T cell repertoires in COVID-19 (TCRdb year 2020). The library relied on the immunoSEQ multiplex PCR assay. What TCRdb holds here is the immuneACCESS table cut down to in-frame rearrangements. Part of the clones is not present; checked against another copy, under half of the missing clones reflect an unresolved V gene, and the others are unexplained. The sample has about 140,000 clones on record, about 74% of them singletons. The top ten clones comprise approximately 16% of the sample. Source material: peripheral blood. The receptors derive from a man in his fifties or sixties with acute or convalescent COVID-19.

This rearrangement joins TRBV7-2 to TRBJ2-3; a possible D gene is TRBD2 (5 bases). Looked up from germline, CDR1 is SGHTA and CDR2 is FQGNSA. This CDR3 is built from 14 residues. V was trimmed by 2 bases and J by 6 bases, leaving 12 bases between them. CDR3 sequence reads: CASSLSSGEDTQYF. In nucleotides, the CDR3 is TGTGCCAGCAGCTTATCGTCCGGGGAGGATACGCAGTATTTT.

The chain links TRBV3-1 (or the pseudogene TRBV3-2) to TRBJ1-2; no clear D. The CDR3 is 14 amino acids. Germline-derived CDR1 and CDR2 are LGHDT and YNNKEL (reference sequence). The V and J ends lost 4 bases and 2 bases respectively, with 11 bases between them. CDR3 DNA: TGTGCCAGCAGCCCCCAAGGGAGGAACTATGGCTACACCTTC. Its protein is CASSPQGRNYGYTF.

The V gene is TRBV5-6, the J gene TRBJ2-5; D unresolved. V lost 5 bases and J 5 bases, leaving 13 bases between the germline ends. CDR3 size: 13 residues. Germline-derived CDR1 and CDR2 are SGHDT and YYEEEE. Written as DNA, the CDR3 is TGTGCCAGCAGATCTCCCGCCGGGGAGACCCAGTACTTC. Encoded protein: CASRSPAGETQYF.

This sequence joins TRBV6-1 and TRBJ1-2; 9 bases fit TRBD1. The CDR3 contains 16 residues. V gave up 6 bases and J gave up 3 bases; unmatched junction bases: 11. CDR1 MNHNS and CDR2 SASEGT come from the germline V gene. CDR3 residues: CASSERTGAFYYGYTF. CDR3 DNA: TGTGCCAGCAGCGAAAGGACAGGGGCGTTTTACTATGGCTACACCTTC.

The rearrangement uses TRBV14 and TRBJ1-4, with TRBD1 as a possible D gene (5 bases). Germline CDR1 and CDR2: SGHDN and FVKESK. The V gene lost 4 bases and the J gene lost 0 bases, with 15 bases spanning the gap. The CDR3 contains 17 residues. The CDR3 DNA follows: TGTGCCAGCAGCCGCCGGGGGATGAGTGCAACTAATGAAAAACTGTTTTTT. Residues: CASSRRGMSATNEKLFF.

The J gene is TRBJ1-2, the V gene TRBV21-1; the table's D call, TRBD1, has no DNA check behind it. TRBV21-1 is noted as a pseudogene. The CDR3 runs to 14 residues. CDR3 nucleotides: TGTGCCAGCAACTCCGGGACAGGGGTCTATGGCTACACCTTC. Encoded protein: CASNSGTGVYGYTF.

This chain joins TRBV4-1 and TRBJ1-1; D unclear. CDR3 length: 13 amino acids. Trimming cost V 4 bases and J 5 bases, with 11 bases left between them. CDR1 and CDR2 (germline): MGHRA, YSYEKL. CDR3 nucleotides: TGCGCCAGCAGCCCCCCGTTTATAACTGAAGCTTTCTTT. It encodes CASSPPFITEAFF.

This clone was seen a single time. This chain connects TRBV3-1 (or the pseudogene TRBV3-2) to TRBJ1-1, with 8 bases aligning to TRBD1. After removal of 1 base from V and 5 bases from J, the junction contained 6 bases not matched to a gene. Germline V CDR1 and CDR2: LGHDT, YNNKEL (reference sequence). The CDR3 covers 15 residues. CDR3 sequence: CASSQGSRGRTEAFF. As DNA, the CDR3 is TGTGCCAGCAGCCAAGGGTCCAGGGGGCGAACTGAAGCTTTCTTT.

The chain recombines TRBV10-3 with TRBJ2-1; TRBD2 matches 9 bases. After removal of 6 bases from V and 5 bases from J, the junction contained 8 bases not matched to a gene. CDR1 and CDR2 from the germline V gene are ENHRY and SYGVKD. The CDR3 is made up of 15 amino acids. The CDR3 here is CAISSSGGYDNEQFF. In nucleotides, the CDR3 is TGTGCCATCAGCTCAAGCGGGGGGTACGACAATGAGCAGTTCTTC.

This clone occurred many times. The rearrangement links TRBV2 to TRBJ1-5, with a possible D match to TRBD1 (6 bases). The germline V gene encodes CDR1 SNHLY and CDR2 FYNNEI. Trimming shortened V by 7 bases and J by 4 bases, and 11 bases separated the two germline ends. CDR3 length: 13 residues. The CDR3 protein is CASTPDRNQPQHF. In DNA form, the CDR3 reads TGTGCCAGCACTCCGGACAGAAATCAGCCCCAGCATTTT. Supplemented by reference TRBV2 and TRBJ1-5, the full variable domain reads EPEVTQTPSHQVTQMGQEVILRCVPISNHLYFYWYRQILGQKVEFLVSFYNNEISEKSEIFDDQFSVERPDGSNFTLKIRSTKLEDSAMYFCASTPDRNQPQHFGDGTRLSIL.

The CDR3 region is CASSPTGASEYEQYV. The CDR3 nucleotides are TGTGCCAGCAGTCCAACAGGGGCCAGTGAGTACGAGCAGTACGTC. The chain combines TRBV6-5 with TRBJ2-7, with TRBD1 identical over 7 bases. In germline, CDR1 is MNHEY, CDR2 SVGAGI. Germline trimming cut 5 bases from V and 4 bases from J; bases unmatched to any gene: 11. This CDR3 spans 15 amino acids.

V and J are TRBV3-1 (or the pseudogene TRBV3-2) and TRBJ2-7; tentatively, D is TRBD1 (6 bases). The germline V gene encodes CDR1 LGHDT and CDR2 YNNKEL (reference sequence). Between the trimmed V and J ends, which lost 3 bases and 1 base, there was a span of 10 bases. The CDR3 covers 14 residues. The CDR3 nucleotides read TGTGCCAGCAGCCATGTACAGGGTTCCTACGAGCAGTACTTC. Protein product: CASSHVQGSYEQYF.

This clone was seen just once. V usage is TRBV27 and J usage is TRBJ1-5; 7 nucleotides match TRBD1. The germline V gene encodes CDR1 MNHEY and CDR2 SMNVEV (reference sequence). This CDR3 comprises 17 residues. The trim removed 5 bases at V and 0 bases at J, leaving 10 bases unmatched. The chain's CDR3 is CASSVQGTLDSNQPQHF. CDR3 DNA sequence: TGTGCCAGCAGTGTACAGGGGACCCTCGATAGCAATCAGCCCCAGCATTTT.

This clone was found once. This sequence joins TRBV29-1 and TRBJ1-1; 8 bases fit TRBD1. Germline CDR1 reads SQVTM; CDR2 reads ANQGSEA. The CDR3 contains 12 residues. V gave up 6 bases and J gave up 11 bases; unmatched junction bases: 11. CDR3 nucleotide sequence: TGCAGCGTGGGGATACAGGACAGGGCCGCTTTCTTT. Amino acids: CSVGIQDRAAFF. Using reference TRBV29-1 and TRBJ1-1 for the parts outside the CDR3, the full variable domain is SAVISQKPSRDICQRGTSLTIQCQVDSQVTMMFWYRQQPGQSLTLIATANQGSEATYESGFVIDKFPISRPNLTFSTLTVSNMSPEDSSIYLCSVGIQDRAAFFGQGTRLTVV.

This chain connects TRBV11-2 to TRBJ2-2, with 7 bases aligning to TRBD1. Germline CDR1 reads SGHAT; CDR2 reads FQNNGV. With V trimmed by 5 bases and J by 4 bases, 16 bases remained unmatched. The CDR3 is made up of 18 amino acids. The CDR3 DNA sequence: TGTGCCAGCAGCCAGGCTGTTAAGGGACAGATTTTCACCGGGGAGCTGTTTTTT. It codes for CASSQAVKGQIFTGELFF.

V usage is TRBV5-5 and J usage is TRBJ1-1, with no clear D. Trimming pared 4 bases from V and 7 bases from J, leaving 17 bases between. The CDR3 spans 14 residues. Germline V lookup: CDR1 SGHKS, CDR2 YYEKEE (reference sequence). The CDR3 here is CASSPWTAGGEAFF. The CDR3 DNA reads as TGTGCCAGCAGCCCCTGGACGGCGGGCGGTGAAGCTTTCTTT.

V and J are TRBV10-2 and TRBJ1-6, with 10 bases lining up with TRBD1. Germline CDR1 WSHSY, CDR2 SAAADI. The CDR3 loop spans 14 amino acids. With V trimmed by 5 bases and J by 9 bases, 4 bases remained unmatched. CDR3 sequence reads: CASSSGTGVSPLHF. The CDR3 DNA is TGCGCCAGCAGTTCCGGGACAGGGGTTTCACCCCTCCACTTT.

This chain links TRBV28 with TRBJ1-4; maybe TRBD1 (5 bases). This CDR3 contains 14 residues. Trimming took off 10 bases at V and 5 bases at J, with 17 bases between the two ends. From germline, CDR1 is MDHEN and CDR2 SYDVKM. Here the CDR3 DNA reads TGTGCCACGGGCCTAACGGACATAAATGAAAAACTGTTTTTT. As protein: CATGLTDINEKLFF.

V usage is TRBV29-1 and J usage is TRBJ2-5; TRBD2 agrees at 8 bases. J lost 10 bases, V lost 7 bases, and 11 bases had no gene match. Germline V CDR1 and CDR2: SQVTM, ANQGSEA. The CDR3 runs 12 residues. CDR3 region: CSADTTGRGQYF. CDR3 sequence (DNA): TGCAGCGCTGACACAACCGGGAGGGGCCAGTACTTC.

This clone was detected a few times. V gene TRBV11-2 combines with J gene TRBJ2-7; tentative D call: TRBD2 (6 bases). Trimming removed 5 bases at V and 2 bases at J, with 13 bases between. The germline V gene encodes CDR1 SGHAT and CDR2 FQNNGV. The CDR3 is made up of 14 amino acids. In DNA, the CDR3 is TGTGCCAGCAGCACCAGGACGGGGGCCTACGAGCAGTACTTC. As protein: CASSTRTGAYEQYF.

The CDR3: CASSRQGVLTEAFF. The DNA for the CDR3 is TGTGCCAGCAGCCGACAGGGGGTCCTCACTGAAGCTTTCTTT. The chain uses TRBV11-2 and TRBJ1-1, with TRBD1 matching over 9 bases. V trimming: 5 bases; J trimming: 4 bases; junction bases outside the gene matches: 5. Germline assignment: CDR1 SGHAT and CDR2 FQNNGV. This CDR3 spans 14 amino acids.

V gene TRBV28 combines with J gene TRBJ2-2; D remains unclear. Germline V gives CDR1 MDHEN, CDR2 SYDVKM. V dropped 2 bases and J dropped 0 bases, with 7 bases sitting between them. The CDR3 spans 15 residues. CDR3 DNA: TGTGCCAGCAGTTTACTCGGTACGAACACCGGGGAGCTGTTTTTT. This sequence encodes CASSLLGTNTGELFF. The entire variable domain, with the rest obtained from reference TRBV28 and TRBJ2-2, is as follows: DVKVTQSSRYLVKRTGEKVFLECVQDMDHENMFWYRQDPGLGLRLIYFSYDVKMKEKGDIPEGYSVSREKKERFSLILESASTNQTSMYLCASSLLGTNTGELFFGEGSRLTVL.

The chain joins TRBV10-1 to TRBJ2-5, with D perhaps TRBD2 (5 bases). Germline loops: CDR1 WNHNN, CDR2 SYGVQD (reference sequence). V was shortened by 5 bases and J by 5 bases, with 15 bases between the two germline ends. This CDR3 has 14 amino acids. CDR3 DNA sequence: TGCGCCAGCAGTTGGTCCTCAGGCGGGGAGACCCAGTACTTC. Translated: CASSWSSGGETQYF.

Notes on this clone: Just one base apart from a much larger clone, this may be a read error. This chain uses TRBV6-5 with TRBJ1-1; weak D call: TRBD1 (6 bases). The CDR3 loop spans 13 amino acids. Germline CDR1 and CDR2: MNHEY and SVGAGI. Trimming pared 11 bases from V and 4 bases from J, leaving 17 bases between. CDR3 nucleotides: TGTGCCTGCTGGGGGGGGGCGGGCACTGAAGCTTTCTTT. It encodes CACWGGAGTEAFF.

V gene TRBV6-5 combines with J gene TRBJ2-4, with TRBD1 matching 9 bases. Germline values: CDR1 MNHEY, CDR2 SVGAGI. This CDR3 is built from 15 residues. Unmatched junction bases numbered 11, after V lost 7 bases and J lost 7 bases. The CDR3 nucleotides are TGTGCCAGCACCGAGACGGGACAGGGTAGTAACATTCAGTACTTC. Amino acids: CASTETGQGSNIQYF.

V usage is TRBV12-3 or TRBV12-4 and J usage is TRBJ2-1, with 7 positions matching TRBD1. The CDR3 is 12 amino acids. V lost 3 bases and J lost 15; bases outside the gene matches: 8. In DNA form, the CDR3 reads TGTGCCAGCAGTTTCTCGGGACAGCTTCCGTTCTTC. Translated, it gives CASSFSGQLPFF.

The rearrangement uses TRBV21-1 and TRBJ2-7; the D call TRBD1 from the table was never checked on the DNA. TRBV21-1 is assigned pseudogene status. The CDR3 sequence is 18 residues long. CDR3 sequence: CASSRAPYEDGQGYEQYV. CDR3 nucleotide sequence: TGTGCCAGCAGCCGCGCCCCTTACGAAGACGGACAGGGCTACGAGCAGTACGTC.

This chain joins TRBV3-1 (or the pseudogene TRBV3-2) and TRBJ1-1; 10 bases map to TRBD1. The CDR3 has 15 amino acids. The V gene's germline CDR1 is LGHDT and CDR2 YNNKEL (reference sequence). J gave up 7 bases and V 1 base, and 6 bases lay outside the gene matches. CDR3 DNA: TGTGCCAGCAGCCAAGTAGGGACAGGGGTAGGTGAAGCTTTCTTT. Translation: CASSQVGTGVGEAFF.

This rearrangement joins TRBV5-1 to TRBJ2-2, with TRBD1 as a possible D gene (8 bases). The germline CDR1 and CDR2 sequences are SGHRS and YFSETQ. V was clipped by 4 bases and J by 3 bases, with 13 bases between them. The CDR3 loop spans 15 amino acids. DNA of the CDR3: TGCGCCAGCAGCGACACAGGGGGGGACACCGGGGAGCTGTTTTTT. Protein: CASSDTGGDTGELFF.

This clone showed up many times. Other DNA sequences in the sample encode the same CDR3. The chain couples TRBV28 to TRBJ2-7; 8 positions agree with TRBD1. CDR1 is MDHEN and CDR2 is SYDVKM in the germline V gene. The V and J ends lost 6 bases and 6 bases, in that order; junction bases with no gene match: 7. The CDR3 loop spans 13 amino acids. The DNA of the CDR3 is TGTGCCAGCAGACCAGGACAGGGAGGCGAGCAGTACTTC. The encoded protein is CASRPGQGGEQYF.